This T cell receptor beta chain was found in a study of CD8 T cells in ankylosing spondylitis. TCRdb processed the 5' RACE reads anew with MiXCR; each CDR3 protein has one entry. The repertoire includes about 160,000 distinct CDR3 sequences, 9.8% of them detected once, and roughly 16% sits in the top ten. There are 20 residues in the CDR3. With 6 bases removed from V and 0 bases from J, the gap between germline ends came to 31 bases. From germline, CDR1 is SQVTM and CDR2 ANQGSEA. This clonotype occurred a few times. This receptor was obtained from a female donor with ankylosing spondylitis or in good health (not recorded which). The specimen was blood, either unsorted or a sorted T cell fraction (not recorded which). The gene calls are TRBV29-1 and TRBJ2-3; perhaps D is TRBD1 or TRBD2 (5 bases each). CDR3 DNA: TGCAGCGTAGCTCTCCTCGTTGATCCCCGGGACGCCCGTAGCACAGATACGCAGTATTTT. It encodes CSVALLVDPRDARSTDTQYF.